These 3 T cell receptor beta chains came from one sample sequenced in a study of blood T cell repertoires in COVID-19. Generated by immunoSEQ multiplex PCR, the TCRdb table keeps only in-frame clones and is missing some. This sample yields just over 150,000 clones, of which approximately 80% are seen a single time; roughly 0.58% belongs to the top ten. The sample taken for sequencing was peripheral blood. These receptors came from a man aged 55 to 70 with acute or convalescent COVID-19.

The J gene is TRBJ2-7, the V gene TRBV11-2, with a tentative D call TRBD2 (5 bases). The CDR3 totals 12 residues. Trimming took 6 bases from V and 7 from J, leaving 13 bases between them. Germline CDR1 SGHAT, CDR2 FQNNGV. The CDR3 loop is CASRSPPGEQYF. The CDR3 nucleotides are TGTGCCAGCAGATCCCCTCCGGGGGAGCAGTACTTC.

This chain joins TRBV4-1 and TRBJ2-7, with TRBD2 identical over 9 bases. Per the germline V gene, CDR1 is MGHRA and CDR2 is YSYEKL. V was pared by 1 base and J by 6 bases, with 7 bases of the junction left unmatched. This CDR3 is 15 amino acids long. The DNA for the CDR3 is TGCGCCAGCAGCCAAGGGTATAGCGGGAGAGGCGAGCAGTACTTC. This encodes CASSQGYSGRGEQYF.

The chain employs TRBV11-2 and TRBJ2-6; D remains unclear. The CDR3 runs 16 residues. V dropped 1 base and J dropped 0 bases, with 7 bases sitting between them. Germline lookup yields CDR1 SGHAT and CDR2 FQNNGV. This CDR3 is CASSLGANSGANVLTF. DNA of the CDR3: TGTGCCAGCAGCTTAGGAGCAAACTCTGGGGCCAACGTCCTGACTTTC.